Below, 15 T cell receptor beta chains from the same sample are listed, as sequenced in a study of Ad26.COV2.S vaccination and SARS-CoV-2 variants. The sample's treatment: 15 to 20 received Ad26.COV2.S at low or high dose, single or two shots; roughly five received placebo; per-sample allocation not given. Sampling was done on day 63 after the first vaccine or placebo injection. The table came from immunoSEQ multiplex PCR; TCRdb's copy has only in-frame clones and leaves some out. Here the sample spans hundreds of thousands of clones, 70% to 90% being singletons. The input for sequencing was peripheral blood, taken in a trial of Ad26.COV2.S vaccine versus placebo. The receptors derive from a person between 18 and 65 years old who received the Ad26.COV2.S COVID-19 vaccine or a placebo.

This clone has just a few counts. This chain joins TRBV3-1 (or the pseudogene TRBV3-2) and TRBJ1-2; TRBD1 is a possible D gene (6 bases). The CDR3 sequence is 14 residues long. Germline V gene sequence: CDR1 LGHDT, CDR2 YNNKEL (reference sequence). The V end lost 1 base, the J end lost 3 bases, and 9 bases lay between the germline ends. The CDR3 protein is CASSQVRGYYGYTF. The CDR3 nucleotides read TGTGCCAGCAGCCAAGTCAGGGGTTACTATGGCTACACCTTC.

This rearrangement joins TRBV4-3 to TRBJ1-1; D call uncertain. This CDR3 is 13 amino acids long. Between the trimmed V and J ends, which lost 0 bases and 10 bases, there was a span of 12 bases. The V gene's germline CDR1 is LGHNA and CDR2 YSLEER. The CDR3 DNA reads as TGCGCCAGCAGCCAAGATCGGGAATTGGGAGCTTTCTTT. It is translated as CASSQDRELGAFF.

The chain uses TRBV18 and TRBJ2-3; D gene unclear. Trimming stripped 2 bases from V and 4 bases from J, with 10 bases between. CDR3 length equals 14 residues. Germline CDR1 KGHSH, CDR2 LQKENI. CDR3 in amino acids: CASSPGSLPDTQYF. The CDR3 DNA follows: TGTGCCAGCTCACCAGGATCCCTCCCAGATACGCAGTATTTT.

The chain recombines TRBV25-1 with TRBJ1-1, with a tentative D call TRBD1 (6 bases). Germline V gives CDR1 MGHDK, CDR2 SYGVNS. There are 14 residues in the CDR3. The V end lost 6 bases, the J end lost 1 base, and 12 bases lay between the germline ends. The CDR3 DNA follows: TGTGCCAGCAGCACAGGGCTGGGGAACACTGAAGCTTTCTTT. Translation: CASSTGLGNTEAFF. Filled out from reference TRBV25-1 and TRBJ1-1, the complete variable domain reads EADIYQTPRYLVIGTGKKITLECSQTMGHDKMYWYQQDPGMELHLIHYSYGVNSTEKGDLSSESTVSRIRTEHFPLTLESARPSHTSQYLCASSTGLGNTEAFFGQGTRLTVV.

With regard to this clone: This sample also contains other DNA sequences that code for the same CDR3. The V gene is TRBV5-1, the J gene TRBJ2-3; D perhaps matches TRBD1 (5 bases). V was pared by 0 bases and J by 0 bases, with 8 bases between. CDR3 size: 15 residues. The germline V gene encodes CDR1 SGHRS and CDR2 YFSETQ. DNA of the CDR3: TGCGCCAGCAGCTTGGTGTCAGGGAGCACAGATACGCAGTATTTT. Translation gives CASSLVSGSTDTQYF.

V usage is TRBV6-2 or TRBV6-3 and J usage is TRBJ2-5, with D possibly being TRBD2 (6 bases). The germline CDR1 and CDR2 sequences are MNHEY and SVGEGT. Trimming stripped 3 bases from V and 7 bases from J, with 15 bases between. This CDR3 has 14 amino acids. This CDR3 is CASSYNLALATQYF. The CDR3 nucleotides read TGTGCCAGCAGTTATAACCTAGCGCTAGCGACCCAGTACTTC.

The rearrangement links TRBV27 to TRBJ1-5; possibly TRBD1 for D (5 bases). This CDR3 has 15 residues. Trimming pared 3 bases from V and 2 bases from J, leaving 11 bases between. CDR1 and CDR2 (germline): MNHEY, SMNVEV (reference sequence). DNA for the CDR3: TGTGCCAGCAGTTTTCAAGGGACTGGCAATCAGCCCCAGCATTTT. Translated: CASSFQGTGNQPQHF.

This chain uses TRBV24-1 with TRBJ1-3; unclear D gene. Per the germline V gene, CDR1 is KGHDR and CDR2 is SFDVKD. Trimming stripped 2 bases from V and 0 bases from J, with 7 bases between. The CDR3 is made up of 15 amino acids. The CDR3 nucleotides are TGTGCCACCAGTGATTCGACCGGCTCTGGAAACACCATATATTTT. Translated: CATSDSTGSGNTIYF.

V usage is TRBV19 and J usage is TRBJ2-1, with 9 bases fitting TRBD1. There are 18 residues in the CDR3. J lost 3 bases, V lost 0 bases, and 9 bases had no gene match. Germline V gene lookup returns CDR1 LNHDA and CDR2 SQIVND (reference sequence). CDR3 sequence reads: CASSIDGGGDRVYNEQFF. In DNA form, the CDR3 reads TGTGCCAGTAGTATAGATGGGGGTGGGGACAGGGTCTACAATGAGCAGTTCTTC.

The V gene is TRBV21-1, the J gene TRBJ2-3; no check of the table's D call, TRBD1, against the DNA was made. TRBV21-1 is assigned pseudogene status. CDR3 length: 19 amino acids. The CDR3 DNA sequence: TGTGCCAGCAGCCCTGGAGAGACAGGGACTTTTACTAGCACAGATACGCAGTATTTT. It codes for CASSPGETGTFTSTDTQYF.

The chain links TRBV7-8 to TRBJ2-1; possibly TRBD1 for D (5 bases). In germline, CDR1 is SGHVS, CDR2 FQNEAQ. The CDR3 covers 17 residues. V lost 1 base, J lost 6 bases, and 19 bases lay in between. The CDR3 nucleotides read TGTGCCAGCAGCTTAGGAAGGGGAATCCGTCGGGCCAATGAGCAGTTCTTC. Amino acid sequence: CASSLGRGIRRANEQFF.

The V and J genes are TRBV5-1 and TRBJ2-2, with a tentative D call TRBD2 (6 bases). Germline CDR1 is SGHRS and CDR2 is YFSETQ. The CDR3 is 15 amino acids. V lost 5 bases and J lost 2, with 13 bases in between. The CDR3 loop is CASRQDGGNTGELFF. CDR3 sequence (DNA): TGCGCCAGCAGACAAGACGGGGGAAACACCGGGGAGCTGTTTTTT.

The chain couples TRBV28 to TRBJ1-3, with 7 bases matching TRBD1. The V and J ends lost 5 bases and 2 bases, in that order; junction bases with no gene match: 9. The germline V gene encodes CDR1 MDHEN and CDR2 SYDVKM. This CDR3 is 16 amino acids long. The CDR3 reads CASSGDSNRPGNTIYF. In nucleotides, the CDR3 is TGTGCCAGCAGTGGGGACAGTAATAGACCTGGAAACACCATATATTTT.

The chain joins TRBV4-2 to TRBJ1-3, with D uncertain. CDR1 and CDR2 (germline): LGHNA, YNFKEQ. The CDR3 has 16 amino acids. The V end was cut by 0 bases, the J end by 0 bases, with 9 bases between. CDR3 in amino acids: CASSQETTRSGNTIYF. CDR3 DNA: TGTGCCAGCAGCCAAGAGACCACGCGCTCTGGAAACACCATATATTTT.

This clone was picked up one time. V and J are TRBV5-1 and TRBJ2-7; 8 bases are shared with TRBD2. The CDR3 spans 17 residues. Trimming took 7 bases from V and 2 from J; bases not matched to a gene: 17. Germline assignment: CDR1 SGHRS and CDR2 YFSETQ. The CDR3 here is CASSGGSLAGRPYEQYF. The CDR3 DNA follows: TGCGCCAGCTCCGGGGGCAGCTTAGCGGGGCGCCCCTACGAGCAGTACTTC.